The sequence of this T cell receptor (beta chain) was determined in a study of T cells in Graves' hyperthyroidism and ophthalmopathy. The investigators amplified TCR beta CDR3 regions from RNA transcripts. The HTBI primer set served for first-round RT-PCR of the TCR CDR3. TCRdb reprocessed the multiplex PCR reads via MiXCR and lists one record per CDR3 protein. The table includes roughly 380,000 distinct CDR3 sequences, roughly 14% detected once. The sample holds many counts of this clonotype. V lost 4 bases, J lost 7 bases, and 20 bases lay in between. Germline loops: CDR1 SGDLS, CDR2 YYNGEE. The CDR3 has 16 residues.

The sequencing sample was made of blood. The receptor was derived from a woman aged 55-75 years with Graves' hyperthyroidism. The chain uses TRBV9 and TRBJ2-2; D gene uncertain. The CDR3: CASSIATPGLSGELFF. CDR3 DNA sequence: TGTGCCAGCAGCATCGCGACCCCCGGTCTGAGCGGGGAGCTGTTTTTT.